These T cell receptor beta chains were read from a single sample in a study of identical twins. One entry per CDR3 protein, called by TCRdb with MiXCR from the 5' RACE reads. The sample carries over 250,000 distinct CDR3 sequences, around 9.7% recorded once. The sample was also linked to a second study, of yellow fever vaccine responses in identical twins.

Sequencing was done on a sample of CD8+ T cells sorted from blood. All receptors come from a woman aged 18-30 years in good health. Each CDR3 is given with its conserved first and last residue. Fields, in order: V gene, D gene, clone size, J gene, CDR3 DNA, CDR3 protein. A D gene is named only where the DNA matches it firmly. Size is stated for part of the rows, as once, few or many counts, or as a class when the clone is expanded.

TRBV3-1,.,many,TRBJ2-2,TGTGCCAGCAGCCAAGATTGGGGGGAGCTGTTTTTT,CASSQDWGELFF
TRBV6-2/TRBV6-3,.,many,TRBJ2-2,TGTGCCAGCAGTTACTCTACCTTGATCAAATTAGGGACCGGGGAGCTGTTTTTT,CASSYSTLIKLGTGELFF
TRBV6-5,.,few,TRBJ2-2,TGTGCCAGCAGTTACCTAAGTAACACCGGGGAGCTGTTTTTT,CASSYLSNTGELFF
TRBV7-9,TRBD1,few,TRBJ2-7,TGTGCCAGCAGCCGAACAGCTGGGGACAGGGTATACGAGCAGTACTTC,CASSRTAGDRVYEQYF
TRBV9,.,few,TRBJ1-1,TGTGCCAGCGGAGGGAACACTGAAGCTTTCTTT,CASGGNTEAFF
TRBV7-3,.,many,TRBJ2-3,TGTGCCAGCAGCTCTTTGGACGGCACAGATACGCAGTATTTT,CASSSLDGTDTQYF
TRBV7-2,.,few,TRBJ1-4,TGTGCCAGCAGCTTAGCATGGGGGCCGAATGAAAAACTGTTTTTT,CASSLAWGPNEKLFF
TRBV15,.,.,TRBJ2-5,TGTGCCACCAAGCCCCCACTGGGGGAGACCCAGTACTTC,CATKPPLGETQYF
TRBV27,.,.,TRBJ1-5,TGTGCCAGCAGCCCGGCGGCCGGGGGTCAGCCCCAGCATTTT,CASSPAAGGQPQHF
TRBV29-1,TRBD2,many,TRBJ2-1,TGCAGCGTTGATCGGGCGGGAGGGCCTGGGGATGAGCAGTTCTTC,CSVDRAGGPGDEQFF
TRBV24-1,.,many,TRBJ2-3,TGTGCCACCAGTGATGAAAACACAGATACGCAGTATTTT,CATSDENTDTQYF
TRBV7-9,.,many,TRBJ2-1,TGTGCCAGCAGCCCCCTTCAGGCAGGGGGGAACAATGAGCAGTTCTTC,CASSPLQAGGNNEQFF
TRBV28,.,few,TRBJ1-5,TGTGCCAGCAGCCGATCCGGTCCGCCCCAGCATTTT,CASSRSGPPQHF
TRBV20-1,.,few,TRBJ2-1,TGCAGTGCCCGGACAGACCTCAATGAGCAGTTCTTC,CSARTDLNEQFF
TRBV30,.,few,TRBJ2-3,TGTGCCTGGAGCCAGGGATTCACAGATACGCAGTATTTT,CAWSQGFTDTQYF
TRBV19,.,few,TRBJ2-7,TGTGCCAGTAGTAGTGCAGGGTCCGTCTTCTACGAGCAGTACTTC,CASSSAGSVFYEQYF
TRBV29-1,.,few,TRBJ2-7,TGCAGCGTTGAAATGCGGGGTTACGAGCAGTACTTC,CSVEMRGYEQYF
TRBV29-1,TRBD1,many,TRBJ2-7,TGCAGCGTTCGGGACCTCGGACAGGGGGGGGCCTACGAGCAGTACTTC,CSVRDLGQGGAYEQYF
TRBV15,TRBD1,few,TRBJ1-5,TGTGCCACCAGCAGGACCGGGACAGGGGGAGATAAGAGCAATCAGCCCCAGCATTTT,CATSRTGTGGDKSNQPQHF
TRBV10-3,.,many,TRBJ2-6,TGTGCCATCAGGGACGAGGCAGGGGACCGCTCTGGGGCCAACGTCCTGACTTTC,CAIRDEAGDRSGANVLTF
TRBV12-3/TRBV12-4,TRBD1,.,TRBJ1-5,TGTGCCAGCAGCGGACAGGGAATAGGAAGTCAGCCCCAGCATTTT,CASSGQGIGSQPQHF
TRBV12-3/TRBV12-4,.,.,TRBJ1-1,TGTGCCAGCAGTTTGGGACCCGGGACTGAAGCTTTCTTT,CASSLGPGTEAFF